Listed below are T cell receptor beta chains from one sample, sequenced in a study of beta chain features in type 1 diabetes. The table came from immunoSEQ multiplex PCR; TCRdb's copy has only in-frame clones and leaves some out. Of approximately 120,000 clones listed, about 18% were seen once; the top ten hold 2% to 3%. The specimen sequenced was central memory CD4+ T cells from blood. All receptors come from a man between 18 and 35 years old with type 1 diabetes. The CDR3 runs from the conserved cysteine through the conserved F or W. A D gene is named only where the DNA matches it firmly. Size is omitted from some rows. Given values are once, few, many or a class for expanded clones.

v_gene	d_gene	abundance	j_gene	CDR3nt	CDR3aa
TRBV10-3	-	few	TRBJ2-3	TGTGCCATCAGTGGGCAAGGGGCTCCAGATACGCAGTATTTT	CAISGQGAPDTQYF
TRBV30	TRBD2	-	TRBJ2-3	TGTGCGCTGTCTGTGGGAGGGGGCACAGATACGCAGTATTTT	CALSVGGGTDTQYF
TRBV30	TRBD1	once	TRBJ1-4	TGTGCCTGGATGACAGGGACCAAGGGAAAACTGTTTTTT	CAWMTGTKGKLFF
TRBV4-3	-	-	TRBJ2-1	TGCGCCAGCAGCCAAGATCCCCGGGAGCGGGTCAGCTCCTACAATGAGCAGTTCTTC	CASSQDPRERVSSYNEQFF
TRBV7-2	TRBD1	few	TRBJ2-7	TGTGCCAGCAGCAAGTACCCGTCGTTTCAGGACAGGATATACGAGCAGTACTTC	CASSKYPSFQDRIYEQYF
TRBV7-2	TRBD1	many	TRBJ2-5	TGTGCCAGCACCCCTGGACAGGGTTCGGAGACCCAGTACTTC	CASTPGQGSETQYF
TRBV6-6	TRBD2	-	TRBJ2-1	TGTGCCAGCAGCGGTTTGGTAGCGGGACGATACAATGAGCAGTTCTTC	CASSGLVAGRYNEQFF
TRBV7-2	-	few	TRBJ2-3	TGTGCCAGCAGCTTAGCGAATGGAGTCGGGGAAGATACGCAGTATTTT	CASSLANGVGEDTQYF
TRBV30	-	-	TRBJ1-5	TGTGCCTGGAGTGTAAGAGGGCAGCCCCAGCATTTT	CAWSVRGQPQHF
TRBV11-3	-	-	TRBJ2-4	TGTGCCAGCAGCTTGAGCGGCAGGGAACTAAATCAGTACTTC	CASSLSGRELNQYF
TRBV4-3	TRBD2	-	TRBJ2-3	TGCGCCAGCAGCCAAGCTAGCGGGGATACGCAGTATTTT	CASSQASGDTQYF
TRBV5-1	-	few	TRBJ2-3	TGCGCCAGCAGCCGAGGGGCTTCGTTCACAGATACGCAGTATTTT	CASSRGASFTDTQYF
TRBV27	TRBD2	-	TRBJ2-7	TGTGCCAGCAGTTTTGGGCTAGCGGGATTCTACGAGCAGTACTTC	CASSFGLAGFYEQYF
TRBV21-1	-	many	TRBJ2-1	TGTGCCAGCAGCAACTCGACTAGCGGAAACAATGAGCAGTTCTTC	CASSNSTSGNNEQFF
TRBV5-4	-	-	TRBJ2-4	TGTGCCAGAAAAAGGGGCCCAGCTGGGAGAAACATTCAGTACTTC	CARKRGPAGRNIQYF
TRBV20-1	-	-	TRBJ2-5	TGCAGTGCGGAGCGGTCCCAGTACTTC	CSAERSQYF
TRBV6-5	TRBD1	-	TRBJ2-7	TGTGCCAGCACCAAGGTTGTAGGGGGCAACGAGCAGTACTTC	CASTKVVGGNEQYF